This T cell receptor (beta chain) derives from a study of blood T cell repertoires in COVID-19. The CDR3 spans 15 residues. Germline CDR1 reads SGHDN; CDR2 reads FVKESK. V gave up 4 bases and J gave up 8 bases; unmatched junction bases: 6. The method was immunoSEQ multiplex PCR; TCRdb's version includes in-frame clones alone and lacks a portion of them. Found here are some 120,000 clones, around 80% of them singletons; the top ten hold approximately 12%. What was sequenced was peripheral blood. This TCR was sampled from an older woman with acute or convalescent COVID-19. This chain uses TRBV14 with TRBJ2-1; 12 nucleotides match TRBD2. The CDR3 loop reads CASSPRLAGADEQFF. The CDR3, as DNA: TGTGCCAGCAGCCCCCGACTAGCGGGGGCCGATGAGCAGTTCTTC.